The next 10 T cell receptor beta chains were all read from a single sample in a study of early T cells in non-severe SARS-CoV-2 infection. TCRdb called the 5' RACE reads again in MiXCR, with one record for every CDR3 protein. Of under 95,000 distinct CDR3 sequences in the sample, around 12% were seen once. The specimen was whole blood. All receptors come from an adult who was a healthcare worker with PCR-confirmed SARS-CoV-2 infection or an uninfected control (not recorded which).

This clonotype was seen only a few times. The rearrangement joins TRBV7-6 to TRBJ2-1; 10 nucleotides line up with TRBD2. From germline, CDR1 is SGHVS and CDR2 FNYEAQ. V was clipped by 4 bases and J by 7 bases; unmatched bases: 10. This CDR3 region has 16 residues. CDR3: CASSSLEAGGRNEQFF. The CDR3 bases are TGTGCCAGCAGCTCACTAGAAGCGGGAGGGCGGAATGAGCAGTTCTTC.

Many counts were recorded for this clonotype. V usage is TRBV30 and J usage is TRBJ1-5; no firm D call. Trimming stripped 0 bases from V and 5 bases from J, with 11 bases between. CDR1 and CDR2 from the germline V gene are GTSNPN and SVGIG (reference sequence). The CDR3 has 14 residues. CDR3 residues: CAWSVGDGYQPQHF. CDR3 coding DNA: TGTGCCTGGAGTGTAGGTGACGGCTATCAGCCCCAGCATTTT.

This clonotype was counted at least ten times. The chain has TRBV12-3 or TRBV12-4 and TRBJ2-7, with D perhaps given as TRBD1 or TRBD2 (5 bases each). The CDR3 consists of 14 residues. The ends were cut back, 3 bases at V and 3 bases at J, with 12 bases in the middle. The CDR3 loop reads CASSLGPVDYEQYF. The CDR3 bases are TGTGCCAGCAGTTTGGGACCGGTAGACTACGAGCAGTACTTC.

V usage is TRBV7-9 and J usage is TRBJ2-3; 9 bases are a match to TRBD1. This CDR3 has 15 residues. Losses at the gene ends were 5 bases for V and 2 bases for J; bases not matched to a gene: 5. Germline V gene lookup returns CDR1 SEHNR and CDR2 FQNEAQ (reference sequence). The CDR3 is CASSRTGVITDTQYF. For the CDR3, the DNA is TGTGCCAGCAGCAGGACAGGGGTGATCACAGATACGCAGTATTTT.

This chain connects TRBV7-9 to TRBJ2-1, with 7 bases fitting TRBD1. CDR1 is SEHNR, CDR2 FQNEAQ, per germline (reference sequence). The CDR3 length is 20 residues. The J segment lost 0 bases and the V segment lost 5 bases, leaving 19 bases of the junction unmatched. The CDR3 sequence is CASSKATTGTQPRSYNEQFF. CDR3 DNA: TGTGCCAGCAGCAAAGCAACGACAGGGACGCAACCCCGCTCCTACAATGAGCAGTTCTTC. Looking up the rest from reference TRBV7-9 and TRBJ2-1 gives the full variable domain: DTGVSQNPRHKITKRGQNVTFRCDPISEHNRLYWYRQTLGQGPEFLTYFQNEAQLEKSRLLSDRFSAERPKGSFSTLEIQRTEQGDSAMYLCASSKATTGTQPRSYNEQFFGPGTRLTVL.

The rearrangement links TRBV5-5 to TRBJ1-2; 9 bases fit TRBD1. The CDR3 totals 15 residues. In germline, CDR1 is SGHKS, CDR2 YYEKEE (reference sequence). V lost 9 bases and J lost 2; bases outside the gene matches: 11. The CDR3 nucleotides are TGTGCCAACGCCAAACAGGGGGCGCAGAACTATGGCTACACCTTC. Its protein is CANAKQGAQNYGYTF.

The rearrangement links TRBV6-1 to TRBJ1-6, with D tentatively TRBD1 (6 bases). The CDR3 is 15 residues long. CDR1 is MNHNS and CDR2 is SASEGT in the germline V gene. V was pared by 5 bases and J by 9 bases, with 17 bases between. The CDR3 DNA follows: TGTGCCAGCAGTAACACAGGGTTATGGAGTTCACCCCTCCACTTT. Translating gives CASSNTGLWSSPLHF.

There are many counts of this clonotype. This rearrangement joins TRBV5-6 to TRBJ2-5; tentatively, D is TRBD1 (5 bases). Looked up from germline, CDR1 is SGHDT and CDR2 is YYEEEE. The V end was cut by 2 bases, the J end by 11 bases, with 13 bases between. The CDR3 is 12 residues long. The CDR3 DNA follows: TGTGCCAGCAGCTTTCCTACAGGAGCTCAGTACTTC. Translated, it gives CASSFPTGAQYF.

This chain uses TRBV20-1 with TRBJ1-2; D gene uncertain. V shed 3 bases and J shed 5 bases, with 10 bases lying between them. Germline CDR1 is DFQATT and CDR2 is SNEGSKA (reference sequence). The CDR3 loop spans 12 amino acids. CDR3 in DNA: TGCAGTGCTAGCCCTGGGCCGTATGGCTACACCTTC. It codes for CSASPGPYGYTF.

The table lists this clonotype with a few counts. This rearrangement joins TRBV12-3 or TRBV12-4 to TRBJ2-4; 10 bases are a match to TRBD1. Trimming at V came to 5 bases and at J to 2 bases, leaving 3 bases not matched to a gene. The CDR3 has 15 residues. The CDR3 DNA sequence: TGTGCCAGCAGTCCGGGACAGGGGACCAAAAACATTCAGTACTTC. As protein: CASSPGQGTKNIQYF.